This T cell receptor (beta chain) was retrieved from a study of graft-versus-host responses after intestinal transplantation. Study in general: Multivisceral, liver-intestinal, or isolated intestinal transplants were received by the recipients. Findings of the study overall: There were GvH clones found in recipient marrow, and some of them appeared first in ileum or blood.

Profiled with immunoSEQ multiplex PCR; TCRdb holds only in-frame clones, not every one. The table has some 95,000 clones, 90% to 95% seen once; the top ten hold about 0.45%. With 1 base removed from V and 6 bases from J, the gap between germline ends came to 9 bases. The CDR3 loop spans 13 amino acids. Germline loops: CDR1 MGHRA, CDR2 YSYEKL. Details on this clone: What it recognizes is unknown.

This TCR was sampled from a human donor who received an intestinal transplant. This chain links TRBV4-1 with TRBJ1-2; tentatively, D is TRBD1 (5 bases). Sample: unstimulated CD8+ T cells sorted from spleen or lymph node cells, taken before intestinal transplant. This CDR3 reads CASSQGRGDGYTF. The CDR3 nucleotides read TGCGCCAGCAGCCAAGGTCGGGGGGATGGCTACACCTTC.